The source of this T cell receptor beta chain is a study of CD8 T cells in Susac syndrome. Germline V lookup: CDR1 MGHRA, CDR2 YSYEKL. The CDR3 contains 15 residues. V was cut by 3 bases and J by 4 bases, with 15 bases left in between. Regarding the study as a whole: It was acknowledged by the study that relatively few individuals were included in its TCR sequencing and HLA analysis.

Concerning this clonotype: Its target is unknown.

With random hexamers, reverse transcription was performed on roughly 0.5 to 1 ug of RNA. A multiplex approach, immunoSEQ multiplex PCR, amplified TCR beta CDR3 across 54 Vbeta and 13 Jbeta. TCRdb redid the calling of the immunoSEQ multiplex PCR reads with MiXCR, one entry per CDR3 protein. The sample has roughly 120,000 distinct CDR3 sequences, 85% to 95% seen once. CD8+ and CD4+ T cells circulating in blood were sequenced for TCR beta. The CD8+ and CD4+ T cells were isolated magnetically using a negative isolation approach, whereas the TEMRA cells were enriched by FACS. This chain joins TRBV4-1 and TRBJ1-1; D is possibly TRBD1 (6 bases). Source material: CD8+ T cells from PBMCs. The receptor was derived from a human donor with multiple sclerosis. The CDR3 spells CASSQANRVTTEAFF. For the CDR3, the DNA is TGCGCCAGCAGCCAGGCTAACAGGGTAACCACTGAAGCTTTCTTT.